A single sample is the source of the 14 T cell receptor beta chains below, sequenced in a study of blood T cell repertoires in COVID-19. Sequenced by immunoSEQ multiplex PCR; TCRdb stores in-frame clones only, minus some. This table holds hundreds of thousands of clones, 80% to 90% found once. Sequencing was done on a sample of peripheral blood. These receptors came from a woman under 30 with acute or convalescent COVID-19.

The chain uses TRBV6-5 and TRBJ2-1; perhaps TRBD1 as D (6 bases). CDR1 and CDR2 from the germline V gene are MNHEY and SVGAGI. Trimming took 8 bases from V and 5 from J, leaving 19 bases between them. The CDR3 has 15 amino acids. CDR3: CASGLHADSHNEQFF. The CDR3, as DNA: TGTGCCAGCGGGTTGCATGCGGACAGCCACAATGAGCAGTTCTTC.

In regard to this clone: Distinct nucleotide sequences in the sample also encode this CDR3. The chain's CDR3 is CSALTGNTGELFF. CDR3 bases: TGCAGCGCCCTTACCGGGAACACCGGGGAGCTGTTTTTT. The chain is built from TRBV29-1 and TRBJ2-2; D is ambiguous. CDR1 and CDR2 (germline): SQVTM, ANQGSEA. Deletions cut 7 bases from V and 1 base from J, with 10 bases between. The CDR3 totals 13 residues.

The CDR3 DNA is TGTGCCAGCAGTACTCGGGGGTTGTACGAGCAGTACTTC. Amino acid sequence: CASSTRGLYEQYF. The gene calls are TRBV2 and TRBJ2-7; tentative D call: TRBD2 (6 bases). This CDR3 is built from 13 residues. V lost 5 bases to trimming and J lost 4 bases, with 12 bases between them. The germline V gene has CDR1 SNHLY and CDR2 FYNNEI.

This rearrangement joins TRBV3-1 (or the pseudogene TRBV3-2) to TRBJ1-4, with D possibly matching TRBD1 (5 bases). The CDR3 runs 15 residues. Germline V gives CDR1 LGHDT, CDR2 YNNKEL (reference sequence). V was trimmed by 4 bases and J by 1 base, leaving 10 bases between them. CDR3 DNA sequence: TGTGCCAGCAGCCTCCAGGGTGTAACTAATGAAAAACTGTTTTTT. Translation: CASSLQGVTNEKLFF.

The chain uses TRBV4-1 and TRBJ1-5; the match to TRBD1 covers 7 bases. V shed 4 bases and J 2 bases; nucleotides not matched to a gene: 8. The CDR3 extends over 16 amino acids. Germline CDR1 MGHRA, CDR2 YSYEKL. CDR3 nucleotide sequence: TGCGCCAGCAGCCCCGGACAGGCGAGGGGCAATCAGCCCCAGCATTTT. This codes for CASSPGQARGNQPQHF.

Here the CDR3 reads CASSQTLATGELFF. CDR3 bases: TGTGCCAGCAGCCAGACCCTAGCCACCGGGGAGCTGTTTTTT. This sequence joins TRBV7-3 and TRBJ2-2; D is possibly TRBD2 (5 bases). The CDR3 extends over 14 amino acids. CDR1 SGHTA and CDR2 FQGTGA come from the germline V gene. V lost 5 bases to trimming and J lost 4 bases, with 11 bases between them.

The rearrangement joins TRBV12-3 or TRBV12-4 to TRBJ1-4, with unresolved D. Trimming stripped 6 bases from V and 2 bases from J, with 7 bases between. CDR3 size: 13 residues. The CDR3, as DNA: TGTGCCAGCAGACTCATCACTAATGAAAAACTGTTTTTT. It is translated as CASRLITNEKLFF.

The chain employs TRBV9 and TRBJ1-1; possible D gene TRBD1, 6 bases. Germline V gene lookup returns CDR1 SGDLS and CDR2 YYNGEE. There are 15 residues in the CDR3. Trimming took 4 bases from V and 0 from J, leaving 13 bases between them. CDR3 nucleotide sequence: TGTGCCAGCAGCTTAGAAGGGGACATGAACACTGAAGCTTTCTTT. Translating gives CASSLEGDMNTEAFF.

V usage is TRBV18 and J usage is TRBJ1-3; D is perhaps TRBD1 (6 bases). This CDR3 contains 15 residues. Trimming shortened V by 5 bases and J by 0 bases, and 11 bases separated the two germline ends. Looked up from germline, CDR1 is KGHSH and CDR2 is LQKENI. In nucleotides, the CDR3 is TGTGCCAGCTCAACCGACAGGTCCTCTGGAAACACCATATATTTT. It is translated as CASSTDRSSGNTIYF.

This clone showed up just a few times. The rearrangement joins TRBV25-1 to TRBJ2-1; D may be TRBD2 (6 bases). V lost 2 bases to trimming and J lost 0 bases, with 11 bases between them. The germline CDR1 and CDR2 sequences are MGHDK and SYGVNS. The length of the CDR3 is 16 residues. CDR3 nucleotide sequence: TGTGCCAGCAGTGAAGGGACTTCGAGCTCCTACAATGAGCAGTTCTTC. Protein: CASSEGTSSSYNEQFF.

The chain recombines TRBV9 with TRBJ1-2, with D unclear. V lost 7 bases, J lost 2 bases, and 15 bases lay in between. CDR3 length: 14 amino acids. Germline V CDR1 and CDR2: SGDLS, YYNGEE. The CDR3 coding sequence is TGTGCCAGCTCCCCCGCTGGCGGGAACTATGGCTACACCTTC. Amino acid sequence: CASSPAGGNYGYTF.

The chain employs TRBV6-5 and TRBJ2-5; 8 bases line up with TRBD2. Germline values: CDR1 MNHEY, CDR2 SVGAGI. Trimming took 6 bases from V and 5 from J; bases not matched to a gene: 11. The CDR3 length is 15 residues. CDR3 DNA sequence: TGTGCCAGCAGCCGACTTAGCGGGGATCGGGAGACCCAGTACTTC. This translates into CASSRLSGDRETQYF.

This sequence joins TRBV10-3 and TRBJ2-3; 9 bases are shared with TRBD2. V lost 4 bases to trimming and J lost 3 bases; unmatched junction nucleotides: 5. The germline gives CDR1 ENHRY, CDR2 SYGVKD. This CDR3 has 15 amino acids. CDR3 in DNA: TGTGCCATCAGTGGACGACTAGCGGAAACAGATACGCAGTATTTT. Amino acids: CAISGRLAETDTQYF.

The gene calls are TRBV29-1 and TRBJ2-7; possibly TRBD2 for D (5 bases). Trimming took 4 bases from V and 2 from J, leaving 15 bases between them. Germline loops: CDR1 SQVTM, CDR2 ANQGSEA. The CDR3 contains 14 residues. DNA of the CDR3: TGCAGCGTTGTGGAATCCGGGGTAGCCTACGAGCAGTACTTC. It yields the protein CSVVESGVAYEQYF.